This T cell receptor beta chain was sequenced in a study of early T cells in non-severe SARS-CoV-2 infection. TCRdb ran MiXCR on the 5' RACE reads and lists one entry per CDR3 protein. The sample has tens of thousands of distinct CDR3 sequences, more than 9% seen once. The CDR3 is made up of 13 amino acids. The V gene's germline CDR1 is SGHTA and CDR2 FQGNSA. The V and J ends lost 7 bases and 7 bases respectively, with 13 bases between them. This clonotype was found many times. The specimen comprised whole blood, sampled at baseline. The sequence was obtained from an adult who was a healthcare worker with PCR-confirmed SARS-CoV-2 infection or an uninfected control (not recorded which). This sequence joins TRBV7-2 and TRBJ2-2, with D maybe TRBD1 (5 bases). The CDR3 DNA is TGTGCCAGCACTACAGGAGCCCTCGGGGAGCTGTTTTTT. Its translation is CASTTGALGELFF.